This record concerns one TCR beta chain sequence. The target antigen is unknown. The data originate from a study of cytomegalovirus exposure and HLA in healthy donors. The repertoire was sequenced with immunoSEQ multiplex PCR; TCRdb's copy has only in-frame clones and lacks some. Of about 78,000 clones listed, roughly 95% were seen once; the top ten hold 1.5% to 2%. The validation cohort, a group of over a hundred subjects, included the donors and was separate from the approximately 650-subject first cohort. Trimming shortened V by 4 bases and J by 8 bases, and 18 bases separated the two germline ends. The CDR3 spans 15 residues. The germline CDR1 and CDR2 sequences are MRHNA and SNTAGT. Study findings and constraints: Among the CMV-associated chains, a few were confirmed in vitro as specific for CMV antigens. Clusters of TCRs from the first cohort tended to co-occur in the roughly 120 validation repertoires (as a later analysis found). The classifier reportedly diagnosed cytomegalovirus status with high specificity and sensitivity.

This TCR derives from a man between 18 and 29 years old in good health and CMV-seropositive. The chain employs TRBV6-4 and TRBJ2-1, with a possible D match to TRBD2 (6 bases). Material for sequencing was PBMCs. The CDR3 region has the DNA TGTGCCAGCAGTGTGACGGGAGAGGTTGCCGATGAGCAGTTCTTC. The encoded protein is CASSVTGEVADEQFF.